This T cell receptor (beta chain) emerged from a study of blood T cell repertoires in COVID-19. Study details: The samples span acute and convalescent COVID-19 from the United States, Italy and Spain. PBMCs, B-cell-depleted T cells, or T cells provided the cDNA or gDNA that made up the material.

Patients at the Seattle site were enrolled during active infection and followed longitudinally. Authors' data handling: Reference gene primers were amplified, and this amplification served to estimate nucleated cell counts. Assay: immunoSEQ multiplex PCR; the TCRdb copy retains only in-frame clones and omits some. That table supplies the V and J calls and clone size; D and trimming were determined from the DNA. The sample has about 320,000 clones, 85% to 90% seen once. Trimming cost V 4 bases and J 0 bases, with 16 bases left between them. Germline CDR1 reads SGHAT; CDR2 reads FQNNGV. The length of the CDR3 is 16 residues.

This chain links TRBV11-2 with TRBJ2-7; weak D call: TRBD2 (6 bases). The clonotype was recovered from a woman aged 25 to 45 with COVID-19, enrolled during active disease. Material for sequencing was peripheral blood. This chain's CDR3 is CASSSVPRGLSYEQYF. As DNA, the CDR3 is TGTGCCAGCAGCTCCGTGCCGCGGGGCCTCTCCTACGAGCAGTACTTC.